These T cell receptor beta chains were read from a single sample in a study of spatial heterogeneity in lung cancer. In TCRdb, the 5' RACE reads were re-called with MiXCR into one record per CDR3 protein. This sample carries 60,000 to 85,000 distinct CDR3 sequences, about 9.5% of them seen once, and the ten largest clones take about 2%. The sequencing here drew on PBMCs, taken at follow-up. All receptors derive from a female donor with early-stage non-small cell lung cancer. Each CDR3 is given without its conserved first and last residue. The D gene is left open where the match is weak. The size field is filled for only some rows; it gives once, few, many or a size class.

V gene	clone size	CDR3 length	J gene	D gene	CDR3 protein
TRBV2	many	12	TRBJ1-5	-	ASRRNFRNQPQH
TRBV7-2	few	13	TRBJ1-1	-	ASSQNPGGVTEAF
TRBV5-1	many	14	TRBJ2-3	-	ASSLEPGLRTDTQY
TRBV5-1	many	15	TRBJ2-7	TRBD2	ASSLATGTSESYEQY
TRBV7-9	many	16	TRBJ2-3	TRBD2	ASSLFRGTSGSTDTQY
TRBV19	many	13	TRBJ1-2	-	ASRSSGIPGLGYT
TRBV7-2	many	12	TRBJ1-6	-	ASSLQRARSPLH
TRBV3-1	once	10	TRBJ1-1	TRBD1	ASSFSTGDAF
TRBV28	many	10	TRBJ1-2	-	ASSLIARGYT
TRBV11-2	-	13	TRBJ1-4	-	ASSSVGETNEKLF
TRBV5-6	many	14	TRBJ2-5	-	ASSLRAGVLIETQY
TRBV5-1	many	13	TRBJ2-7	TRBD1	ASSPGQGHAYEQY